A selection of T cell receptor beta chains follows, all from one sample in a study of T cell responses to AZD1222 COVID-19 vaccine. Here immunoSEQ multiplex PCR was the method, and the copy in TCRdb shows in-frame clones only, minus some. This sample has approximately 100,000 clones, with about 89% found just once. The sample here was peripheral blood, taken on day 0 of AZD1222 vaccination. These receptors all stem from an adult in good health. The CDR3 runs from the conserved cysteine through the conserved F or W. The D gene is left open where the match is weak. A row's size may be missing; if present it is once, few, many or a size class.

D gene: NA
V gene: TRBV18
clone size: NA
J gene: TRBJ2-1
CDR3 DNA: TGTGCCAGCTCACCACGGGTCATGAACTCCTACAATGAGCAGTTCTTC
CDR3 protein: CASSPRVMNSYNEQFF

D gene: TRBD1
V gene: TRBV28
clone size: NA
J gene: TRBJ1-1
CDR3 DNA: TGTGCCAGCAGTTGGTCCCGGGACAGGGTCTCGTGGGACACTGAAGCTTTCTTT
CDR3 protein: CASSWSRDRVSWDTEAFF

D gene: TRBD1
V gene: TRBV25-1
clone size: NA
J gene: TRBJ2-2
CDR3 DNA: TGTGCCAGCAGTGAAGGCCCGGGACAGAAGACCGGGGAGCTGTTTTTT
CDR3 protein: CASSEGPGQKTGELFF

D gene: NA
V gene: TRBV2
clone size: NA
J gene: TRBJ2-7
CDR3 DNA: TGTGCCAGCAGTCGGAACAGGGCCGGATCCGAGCAGTACTTC
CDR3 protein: CASSRNRAGSEQYF

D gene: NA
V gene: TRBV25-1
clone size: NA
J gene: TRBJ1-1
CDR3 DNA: TGTGCCAGCAGTGATGAGGACACTGAAGCTTTCTTT
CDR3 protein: CASSDEDTEAFF

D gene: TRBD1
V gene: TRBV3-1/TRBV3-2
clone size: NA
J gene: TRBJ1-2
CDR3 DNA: TGTGCCAGCAGCCCGGGACAGTATTTGGGCTACACCTTC
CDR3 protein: CASSPGQYLGYTF

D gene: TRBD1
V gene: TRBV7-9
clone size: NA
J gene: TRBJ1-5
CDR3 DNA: TGTGCCAGCAGCTTAGATGGACAGGGGGTTCAGCCCCAGCATTTT
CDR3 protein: CASSLDGQGVQPQHF

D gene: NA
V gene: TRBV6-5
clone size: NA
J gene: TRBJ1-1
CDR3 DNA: TGTGCCAGCAGTCCTCGGGGGGACACTGAAGCTTTCTTT
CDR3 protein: CASSPRGDTEAFF

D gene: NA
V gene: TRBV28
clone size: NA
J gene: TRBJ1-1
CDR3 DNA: TGTGCCAGCAGTATCACAGCGAACACTGAAGCTTTCTTT
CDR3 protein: CASSITANTEAFF

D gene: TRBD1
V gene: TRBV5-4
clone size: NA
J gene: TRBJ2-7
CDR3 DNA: TGTGCCAGCAGCGCGGACAGGGGCGGCGAGCAGTACTTC
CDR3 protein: CASSADRGGEQYF

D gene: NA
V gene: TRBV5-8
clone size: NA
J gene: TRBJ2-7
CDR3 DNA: TGTGCCAGCAGCCGCCCCTACGAGCAGTACTTC
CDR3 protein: CASSRPYEQYF

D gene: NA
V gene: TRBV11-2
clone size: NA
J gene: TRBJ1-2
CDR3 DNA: TGTGCCAGCAGCACCGACGGGACAAGGGATGGCTACACCTTC
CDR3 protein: CASSTDGTRDGYTF

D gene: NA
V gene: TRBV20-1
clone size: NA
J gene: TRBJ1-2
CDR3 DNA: TGCAGTGCTAGGGGCGACTATGGCTACACCTTC
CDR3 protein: CSARGDYGYTF

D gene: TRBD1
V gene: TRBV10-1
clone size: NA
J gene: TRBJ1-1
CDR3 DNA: TGCGCCAGCAGCGACTTGGGACAGGGGAACACTGAAGCTTTCTTT
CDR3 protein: CASSDLGQGNTEAFF

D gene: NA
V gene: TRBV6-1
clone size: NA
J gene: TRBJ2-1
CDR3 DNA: TGTGCCAGCAGTTTTCACGGGGCTTACAATGAGCAGTTCTTC
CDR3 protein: CASSFHGAYNEQFF

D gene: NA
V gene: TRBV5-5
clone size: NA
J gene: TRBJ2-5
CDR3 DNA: TGTGCCAGCAGTCCGGGCTTGGGGGAGACCCAGTACTTC
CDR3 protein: CASSPGLGETQYF

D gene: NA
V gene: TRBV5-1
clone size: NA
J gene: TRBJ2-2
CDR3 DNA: TGCGCCAGCAGCCGAGAAGGGGCCGGGGAGCTGTTTTTT
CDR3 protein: CASSREGAGELFF

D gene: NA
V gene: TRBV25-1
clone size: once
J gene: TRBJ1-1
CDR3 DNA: TGTGCCAGCAGTGTATACAGGGAAGGGACTGAAGCTTTCTTT
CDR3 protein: CASSVYREGTEAFF

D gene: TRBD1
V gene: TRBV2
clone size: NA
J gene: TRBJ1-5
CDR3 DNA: TGTGCCAGCAGCTGGACAGGTCGGGCGAATCAGCCCCAGCATTTT
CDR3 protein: CASSWTGRANQPQHF

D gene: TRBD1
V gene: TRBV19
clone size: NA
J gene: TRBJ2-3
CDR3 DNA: TGTGCCAGTAGTATTGGGACAGGGTTCACAGATACGCAGTATTTT
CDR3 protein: CASSIGTGFTDTQYF

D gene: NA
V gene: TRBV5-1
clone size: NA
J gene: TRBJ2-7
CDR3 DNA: TGCGCCAGCAGTCCACCGGGGAGGTACGAGCAGTACTTC
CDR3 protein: CASSPPGRYEQYF

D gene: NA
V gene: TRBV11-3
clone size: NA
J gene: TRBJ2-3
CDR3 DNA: TGTGCCAGCAGCTTAGGGCTCCGCCGCACAGATACGCAGTATTTT
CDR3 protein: CASSLGLRRTDTQYF

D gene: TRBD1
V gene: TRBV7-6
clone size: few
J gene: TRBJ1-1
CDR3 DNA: TGTGCCAGCAGCTCCGGGCAGGGGGGCAACACTGAAGCTTTCTTT
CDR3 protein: CASSSGQGGNTEAFF

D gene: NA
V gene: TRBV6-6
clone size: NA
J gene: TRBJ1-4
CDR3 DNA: TGTGCCAGCAGTTTAGATCCTACTGGTGAAAAACTGTTTTTT
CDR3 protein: CASSLDPTGEKLFF

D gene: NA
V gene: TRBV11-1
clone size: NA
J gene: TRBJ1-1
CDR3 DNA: TGTGCCAGCAGCATCGATTGGGGCAGGGGAAACACTGAAGCTTTCTTT
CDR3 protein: CASSIDWGRGNTEAFF

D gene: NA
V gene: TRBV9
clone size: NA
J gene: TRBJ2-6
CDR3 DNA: TGTGCCAGCAGCGTAGAGCAGGGATACTCTGGGGCCAACGTCCTGACTTTC
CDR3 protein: CASSVEQGYSGANVLTF

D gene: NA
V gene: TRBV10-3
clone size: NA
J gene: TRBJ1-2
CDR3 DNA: TGTGCCATCAGCCAGACAGCCGAGGAGGGCTACACCTTC
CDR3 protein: CAISQTAEEGYTF

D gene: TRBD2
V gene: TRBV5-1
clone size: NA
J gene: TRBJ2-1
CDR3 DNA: TGCGCCAGCAGTTTAACCGGGACTAGCGGGAGTGATGAGCAGTTCTTC
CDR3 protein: CASSLTGTSGSDEQFF

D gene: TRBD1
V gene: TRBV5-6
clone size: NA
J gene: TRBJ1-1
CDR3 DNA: TGTGCCAGCAGCTTCGGGACAGGAGGGGCTTTCTTT
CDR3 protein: CASSFGTGGAFF

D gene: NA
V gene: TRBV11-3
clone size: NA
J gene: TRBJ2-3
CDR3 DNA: TGTGCCAGCAGCCCGCTATTGACAGGAGCCACAGATACGCAGTATTTT
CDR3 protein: CASSPLLTGATDTQYF

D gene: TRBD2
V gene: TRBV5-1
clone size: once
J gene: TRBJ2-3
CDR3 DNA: TGCGCCAGCAGCAGGGGCAGCGGGGGGTCAGATACGCAGTATTTT
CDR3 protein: CASSRGSGGSDTQYF

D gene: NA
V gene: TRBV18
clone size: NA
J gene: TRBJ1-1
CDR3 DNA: TGTGCCAGCTCCGCCGCAGGGAACACTGAAGCTTTCTTT
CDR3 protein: CASSAAGNTEAFF

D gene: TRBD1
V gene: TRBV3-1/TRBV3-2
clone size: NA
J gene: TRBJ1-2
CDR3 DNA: TGTGCCAGCAGCCAAAACGCGGGACAGCGTTTCGGGGGCTACACCTTC
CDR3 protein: CASSQNAGQRFGGYTF

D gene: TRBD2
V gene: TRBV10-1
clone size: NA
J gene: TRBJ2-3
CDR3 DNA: TGCGCCAGCAGCGGTATAGCGGGAGGATCTGCAGATACGCAGTATTTT
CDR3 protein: CASSGIAGGSADTQYF

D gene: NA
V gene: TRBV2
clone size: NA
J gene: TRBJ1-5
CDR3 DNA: TGTGCCAGCAGAAAGGGGCGGACTAGCAATCAGCCCCAGCATTTT
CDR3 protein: CASRKGRTSNQPQHF

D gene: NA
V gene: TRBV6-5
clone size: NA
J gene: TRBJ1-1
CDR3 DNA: TGTGCCAGCAGCGGGGGGCTGGACACTGAAGCTTTCTTT
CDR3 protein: CASSGGLDTEAFF

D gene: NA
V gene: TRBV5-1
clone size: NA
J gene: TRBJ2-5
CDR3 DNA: TGCGCCAGCAGTAGCGAGCAGGGGAACCAAGAGACCCAGTACTTC
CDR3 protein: CASSSEQGNQETQYF

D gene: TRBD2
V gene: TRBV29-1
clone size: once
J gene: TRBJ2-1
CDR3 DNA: TGCAGCGTTCCTCCCCCCGCGGGAGGGCAAAATGAGCAGTTCTTC
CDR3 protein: CSVPPPAGGQNEQFF

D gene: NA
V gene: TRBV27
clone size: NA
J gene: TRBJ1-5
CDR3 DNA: TGTGCCAGCAGCGCTACAGGTTATGATCAGCCCCAGCATTTT
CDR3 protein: CASSATGYDQPQHF

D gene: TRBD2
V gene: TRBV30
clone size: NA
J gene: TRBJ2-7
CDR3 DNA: TGTGCACTGGAAAACAGCGGGGGAACCTACGAGCAGTACTTC
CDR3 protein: CALENSGGTYEQYF

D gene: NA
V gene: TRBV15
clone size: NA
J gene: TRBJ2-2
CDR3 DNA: TGTGCCACCGGCTGGAGGGCCACCGGGGAGCTGTTTTTT
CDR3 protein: CATGWRATGELFF

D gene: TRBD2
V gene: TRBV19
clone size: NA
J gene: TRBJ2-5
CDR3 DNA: TGTGCCAGTAGTATAGGGACTAGCGGGGAAGAGACCCAGTACTTC
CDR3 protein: CASSIGTSGEETQYF

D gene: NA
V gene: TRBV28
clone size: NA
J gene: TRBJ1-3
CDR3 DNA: TGTGCCAGCAGTTTCACGGCCCACTCTGGAAACACCATATATTTT
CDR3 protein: CASSFTAHSGNTIYF

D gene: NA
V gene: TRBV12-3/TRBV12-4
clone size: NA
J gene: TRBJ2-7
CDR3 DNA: TGTGCCAGCAGTCTCCAACAGAGTTTGGACTTC
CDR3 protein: CASSLQQSLDF

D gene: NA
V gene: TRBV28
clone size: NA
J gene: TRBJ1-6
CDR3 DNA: TGTGCCAGCATCACATGGAGTAGCTCCTATAATTCACCCCTCCACTTT
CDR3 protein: CASITWSSSYNSPLHF

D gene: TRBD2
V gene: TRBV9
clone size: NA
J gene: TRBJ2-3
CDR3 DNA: TGTGCCAGCAGCGTAGTGGGGGGAGGGCCTAGAGATACGCAGTATTTT
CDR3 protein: CASSVVGGGPRDTQYF

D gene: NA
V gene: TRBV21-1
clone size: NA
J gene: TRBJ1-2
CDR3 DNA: TGTGCCAGCAGCAAAGGGGCTAAGGGGGCAGGTTATGGCTACACCTTC
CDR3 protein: CASSKGAKGAGYGYTF

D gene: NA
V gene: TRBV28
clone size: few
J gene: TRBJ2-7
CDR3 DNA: TGTGCCAGCAGCCCCTTCCTTTTACAGCAGTACTTC
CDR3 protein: CASSPFLLQQYF

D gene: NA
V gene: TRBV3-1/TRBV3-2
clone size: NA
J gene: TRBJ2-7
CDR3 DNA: TGTGCCAGCAGCCAAGGGCCCTCTAGCTCCTACGAGCAGTACTTC
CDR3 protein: CASSQGPSSSYEQYF

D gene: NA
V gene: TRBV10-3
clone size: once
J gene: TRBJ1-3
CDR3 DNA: TGTGCCATCAGTAACTCTGGAAACACCATATATTTT
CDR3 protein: CAISNSGNTIYF

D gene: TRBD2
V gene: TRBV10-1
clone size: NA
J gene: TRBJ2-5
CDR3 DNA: TGCGCCAGCAGTGAAGGGACTAGCGGGAAAGAGACCCAGTACTTC
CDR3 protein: CASSEGTSGKETQYF

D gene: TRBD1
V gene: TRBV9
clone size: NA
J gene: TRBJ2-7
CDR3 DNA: TGTGCCAGCAGCGTATTGACAGGGGACGAGCAGTACTTC
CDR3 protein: CASSVLTGDEQYF

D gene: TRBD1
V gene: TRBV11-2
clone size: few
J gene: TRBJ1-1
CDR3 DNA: TGTGCCAGCAGCTCCGGACAGGGGCGACAAGATGAAGCTTTCTTT
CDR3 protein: CASSSGQGRQDEAFF

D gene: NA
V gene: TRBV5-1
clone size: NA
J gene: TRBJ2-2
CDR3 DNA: TGCGCCAGCAGCTTCGACTCCCGTCAGACCGGGGAGCTGTTTTTT
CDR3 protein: CASSFDSRQTGELFF

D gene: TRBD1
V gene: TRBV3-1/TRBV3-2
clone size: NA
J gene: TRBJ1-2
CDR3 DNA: TGTGCCAGCAGTCCGACAGGGGGAAGAAGGGGCTACACCTTC
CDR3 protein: CASSPTGGRRGYTF

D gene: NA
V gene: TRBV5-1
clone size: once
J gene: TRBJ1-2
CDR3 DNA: TGCGCCAGCAGCTTGGGGCCCCACTATGGCTACACCTTC
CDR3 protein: CASSLGPHYGYTF

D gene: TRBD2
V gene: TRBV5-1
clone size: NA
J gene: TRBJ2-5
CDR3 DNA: TGCGCCAGCAGCCTCCAGCGGGGGGGACAAGAGACCCAGTACTTC
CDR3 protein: CASSLQRGGQETQYF

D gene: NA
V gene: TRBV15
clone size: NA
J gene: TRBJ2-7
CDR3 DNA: TGTGCCACCAGCAGACAGTATCCCTACGAGCAGTACTTC
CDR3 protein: CATSRQYPYEQYF

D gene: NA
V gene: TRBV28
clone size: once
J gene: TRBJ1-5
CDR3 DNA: TGTGCCAGCAGTTTAGGTCGGGGGCGTCAGCCCCAGCATTTT
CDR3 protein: CASSLGRGRQPQHF

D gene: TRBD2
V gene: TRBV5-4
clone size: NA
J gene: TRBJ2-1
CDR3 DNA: TGTGCCAGCAGCTTGGGACTAGCGGGCCGTAATGAGCAGTTCTTC
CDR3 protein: CASSLGLAGRNEQFF